Here is one T cell receptor beta chain with its context. This clonotype occurred many times. Its binding antigen is unknown. It has no much larger one-base neighbor in the sample; base qualities were not kept. The data were obtained in a study of identical twins (dated by TCRdb to 2016 to 2017). Looking at the study overall: To test whether fetal clonotypes persist, this study deep-sequenced TCR alpha and beta repertoires from monozygotic twins, from unrelated adults of various ages, and from cord blood. To rule out contamination, replicate twin experiments were performed at different times with different library preparation protocols. What the research found in general, with its limitations: In beta out-of-frame sequences, excess twin sharing was weaker, because having fewer shared sequences lowered the signal-to-noise ratio. Abundant cord blood beta clonotypes carried fewer insertions; young adult naive repertoires showed a weaker similar trend, while memory repertoires showed none. In monozygotic twins, out-of-frame TCR alpha sharing was systematically underestimated by recombination models, although the models agreed with sharing between unrelated individuals. Invariant T cells such as MAIT and iNKT could partly confound zero-insertion analyses, although diverse VJ usage argued against such confounding for most clonotypes. Because the same donors could not be followed over many years, the conclusions relied on cross-sectional statistical analysis. Out-of-frame TCR alpha sequences shared between twins showed an excess of low generation-probability sequences compared with coincidental sharing between unrelated individuals.

Library creation used 5' RACE. These reads were obtained on an Illumina HiSeq 2000. A universal primer binding site was added through template switching, and the final cDNA carried a unique molecular identifier so that TCR cDNA molecules could be counted accurately. First-strand cDNA for TCR alpha and beta chains was synthesized from specific primers in the conserved constant-segment region. To control for contamination, each cDNA library was double barcoded with a SMART-Mk sample barcode plus Illumina barcodes. Two successive PCR steps introduced TruSeq adapter sequences along with Illumina sample barcodes. Sequencing of the TCR alpha and beta cDNA libraries was done on the Illumina HiSeq platform using custom primers. As for the original processing: MiGEC processed the raw reads to extract unique molecular identifiers, while MiXCR was used to determine the CDR3 positions. Recombination models were inferred per individual with the repgenHMM and IGoR tools using an EM algorithm. Shared clonotypes were analyzed with the tcR package in R, and sharing was normalized by the product of cloneset sizes. To study raw recombination free of thymic and clonal selection effects, out-of-frame nonproductive sequences were analyzed. TCRdb reran the public reads through fastp at Q25 and MiXCR, keeping productive beta chains. Each CDR3 protein appears once, grouped with its most common genes and DNA. TCRdb assigned the V and J calls; the authors' analysis was not used. The sample profile shows 550,000 to 700,000 distinct CDR3 sequences; over 20% of them were found once. Together, the top ten hold roughly 4.3% of the sample.

Counted from cysteine to phenylalanine, this CDR3 has 14 amino acids. Solely the CDR3 DNA is kept, with 42 bases framed from the first base. The trim is 3 bases for V and 3 bases for J, with a gap of 11 bases between the germline ends. Every donor was a healthy Caucasian. Three pairs of female monozygotic twins, all aged about 18 to 30 years, made up the twin cohort. Peripheral blood mononuclear cells were the source from which RNA for the TCR libraries was isolated. This sample was also put to use in a study of T cells expressing NK-cell markers. The second study's paper adds: In sorted CD3+CD56+NKG2C+, CD3+CD56+NKG2C- and CD3+CD56-NKG2C+ T-cell subsets from several donors, TCR beta-chain repertoires were profiled. Among the eight sequenced donors, seven were HCMV-seropositive and one was HCMV-seronegative. To restrict sorting to alphabetaTCR-expressing T cells, an anti-gammadeltaTCR antibody was added in several experiments. In 6 or 7 donors, the dominant CD3+CD56+NKG2C+ clonotypes ranked among the top 10 CD8+ clonotypes, making up about 1.0-8% of CD8+ T cells. Those dominant clonotypes were again the most abundant among CD3+CD56-NKG2C+ cells in a handful of donors, at about 28.3-65%. It remained unclear whether the expanded NKG2C-expressing T cell clones were specific for HCMV antigens. The study sequenced eight donors, all healthy volunteers chosen at random: three men and five women. HCMV serostatus was determined by detecting HCMV-specific IgG in serum with a commercial ELISA kit. For several donors, bulk peripheral blood T-cell repertoires were also sequenced from unsorted PBMC. MIGEC was used to demultiplex reads and group reads by UMI, and MiTCR was used to assemble and quantify clonotypes. Only TCR cDNA sequences supported by at least two reads were kept to exclude erroneous sequences. The tcR package was used for downstream repertoire analysis, and clonotypes were matched across fractions by CDR3 nucleotide sequence plus V segment. Antigen specificity was annotated against VDJdb with VDJmatch, allowing one amino acid substitution in CDR3.

The source of this sequence is a woman younger than 35 in good health. Rearrangement joined TRBV12-3 or TRBV12-4 to TRBJ1-1; the D gene is perhaps TRBD1, from 5 matching bases. Material for sequencing was PBMCs. In nucleotide form, the sequence is TGTGCCAGCAGTTTTGGGGGGGGAGACACTGAAGCTTTCTTT. Its protein is CASSFGGGDTEAFF.